Presented here are 15 T cell receptor beta chains from one specimen sequenced in a study of T cell responses to AZD1222 COVID-19 vaccine. Assay: immunoSEQ multiplex PCR; the TCRdb copy retains only in-frame clones and omits some. Of approximately 150,000 clones listed, around 92% are singletons. Sequences were derived from peripheral blood, sampled on day 0 of AZD1222 vaccination. These receptors originate from an adult in good health.

Turning to this clone: The junction departs from the called germline gene at one end, perhaps through a read error. CDR3 sequence reads: CASSQDRGPYGYTF. The CDR3 nucleotides are TGTGCCAGCAGTCAAGACAGGGGCCCCTATGGCTACACCTTC. The J gene is TRBJ1-2, the V gene TRBV3-1 (or the pseudogene TRBV3-2); TRBD1 agrees at 8 bases. The CDR3 is 14 amino acids. In germline, CDR1 is LGHDT, CDR2 YNNKEL (reference sequence).

The chain carries TRBV2 and TRBJ1-3; 9 positions agree with TRBD1. Germline trimming cut 4 bases from V and 7 bases from J; bases unmatched to any gene: 2. This CDR3 is 13 amino acids long. Germline V lookup: CDR1 SNHLY, CDR2 FYNNEI. CDR3 region: CASSAGTGNTIYF. In DNA, the CDR3 is TGTGCCAGCAGTGCCGGGACAGGGAACACCATATATTTT.

This chain uses TRBV6-4 with TRBJ1-1; a weak D match, TRBD1 (6 bases). Trimming left V 6 bases short and J 4 bases short, with 12 bases between. The germline V gene encodes CDR1 MRHNA and CDR2 SNTAGT. This CDR3 region has 13 residues. CDR3 nucleotides: TGTGCCAGCAGAGCAGGGGTGGGCACTGAAGCTTTCTTT. As protein: CASRAGVGTEAFF.

The chain has TRBV14 and TRBJ1-6; D might be TRBD1 (6 bases). Trimming removed 1 base at V and 8 bases at J, with 12 bases between. Germline CDR1 is SGHDN and CDR2 is FVKESK. The CDR3 has 15 amino acids. The CDR3 region has the DNA TGTGCCAGCAGCCAAGGGGGGGCGAGTTATTCACCCCTCCACTTT. Translation gives CASSQGGASYSPLHF.

This chain joins TRBV3-1 (or the pseudogene TRBV3-2) and TRBJ1-2; D is undetermined. Germline CDR1 and CDR2: LGHDT and YNNKEL (reference sequence). Deletions cut 2 bases from V and 2 bases from J, with 6 bases between. The CDR3 has 13 amino acids. The CDR3 loop is CASSQRENYGYTF. CDR3 DNA: TGTGCCAGCAGCCAACGGGAGAACTATGGCTACACCTTC.

The chain combines TRBV2 with TRBJ2-5; 8 nucleotides match TRBD2. The V segment lost 11 bases and the J segment 5 bases; nucleotides outside the gene matches: 13. The CDR3 runs to 14 residues. Germline-derived CDR1 and CDR2 are SNHLY and FYNNEI. The CDR3 sequence: CAGNSGGRAETQYF. As DNA, the CDR3 is TGTGCCGGGAATTCGGGGGGGCGCGCGGAGACCCAGTACTTC. Using reference TRBV2 and TRBJ2-5 for the parts outside the CDR3, the full variable domain is EPEVTQTPSHQVTQMGQEVILRCVPISNHLYFYWYRQILGQKVEFLVSFYNNEISEKSEIFDDQFSVERPDGSNFTLKIRSTKLEDSAMYFCAGNSGGRAETQYFGPGTRLLVL.

V and J are TRBV5-1 and TRBJ1-1, with TRBD1 identical over 8 bases. The CDR3 length is 13 residues. The germline V gene encodes CDR1 SGHRS and CDR2 YFSETQ. Losses at the gene ends were 3 bases for V and 5 bases for J; bases not matched to a gene: 3. CDR3 residues: CASSSDRGTEAFF. The CDR3, as DNA: TGCGCCAGCAGCTCCGACAGGGGTACTGAAGCTTTCTTT. Complete variable domain (other parts from reference TRBV5-1 and TRBJ1-1): KAGVTQTPRYLIKTRGQQVTLSCSPISGHRSVSWYQQTPGQGLQFLFEYFSETQRNKGNFPGRFSGRQFSNSRSEMNVSTLELGDSALYLCASSSDRGTEAFFGQGTRLTVV.

V is TRBV12-3 or TRBV12-4 and J is TRBJ1-4; D is uncertain. V was cut by 2 bases and J by 13 bases, with 14 bases left in between. This CDR3 contains 13 residues. The chain's CDR3 is CASSLNLDVGLFF. The CDR3 DNA is TGTGCCAGCAGTTTAAATTTGGACGTCGGACTGTTTTTT.

J is TRBJ2-1 and V is TRBV7-3; D is possibly TRBD2 (6 bases). Deletions cut 5 bases from V and 4 bases from J, with 9 bases between. Germline loops: CDR1 SGHTA, CDR2 FQGTGA. The CDR3 runs 13 residues. DNA of the CDR3: TGTGCCAGCAGCCGTGCGGGGTACAATGAGCAGTTCTTC. It specifies CASSRAGYNEQFF.

The V and J genes are TRBV6-5 and TRBJ1-4; D is possibly TRBD1 (5 bases). CDR1 MNHEY and CDR2 SVGAGI come from the germline V gene. Trimming removed 6 bases from V and 5 bases from J, with 16 bases in between. The CDR3 totals 15 residues. CDR3 coding DNA: TGTGCCAGCAGGCCCTCGTCCGGGGCGAATGAAAAACTGTTTTTT. This encodes CASRPSSGANEKLFF.

The J gene is TRBJ2-7, the V gene TRBV19; D possibly uses TRBD1 or TRBD2 (5 bases each). Germline-derived CDR1 and CDR2 are LNHDA and SQIVND (reference sequence). CDR3 length: 14 residues. The V end lost 4 bases, the J end lost 0 bases, and 10 bases lay between the germline ends. In DNA form, the CDR3 reads TGTGCCAGTAGTAAAGCAGGGACCTCCTACGAGCAGTACTTC. The encoded protein is CASSKAGTSYEQYF. Looking up the rest from reference TRBV19 and TRBJ2-7 gives the full variable domain: DGGITQSPKYLFRKEGQNVTLSCEQNLNHDAMYWYRQDPGQGLRLIYYSQIVNDFQKGDIAEGYSVSREKKESFPLTVTSAQKNPTAFYLCASSKAGTSYEQYFGPGTRLTVT.

This clone appeared a single time. The rearrangement uses TRBV18 and TRBJ2-1; 7 bases map to TRBD1. CDR3 length: 16 residues. Germline loops: CDR1 KGHSH, CDR2 LQKENI. The V and J ends lost 6 bases and 3 bases, in that order; junction bases with no gene match: 11. The CDR3 bases are TGTGCCAGCTCTCCCTCCGGCGACAGGGACTACAATGAGCAGTTCTTC. Translation gives CASSPSGDRDYNEQFF.

The CDR3 here is CASSLGGDSSYNEQFF. For the CDR3, the DNA is TGTGCCAGCAGCTTAGGAGGGGACAGCTCCTACAATGAGCAGTTCTTC. The chain employs TRBV11-3 and TRBJ2-1; 7 bases are a match to TRBD1. This CDR3 has 16 amino acids. The germline V gene has CDR1 SGHNT and CDR2 YENEEA. Trimming cost V 1 base and J 0 bases; bases outside gene matches: 3.

V usage is TRBV11-2 and J usage is TRBJ1-6; D might be TRBD1 (5 bases). This CDR3 has 15 amino acids. Trimming pared 2 bases from V and 10 bases from J, leaving 15 bases between. Germline assignment: CDR1 SGHAT and CDR2 FQNNGV. CDR3 loop: CASSLPAAGPSPLHF. CDR3 in DNA: TGTGCCAGCAGCTTACCGGCGGCGGGGCCCTCACCCCTCCACTTT. Based on the CDR3 plus reference TRBV11-2 and TRBJ1-6, the full variable domain is EAGVAQSPRYKIIEKRQSVAFWCNPISGHATLYWYQQILGQGPKLLIQFQNNGVVDDSQLPKDRFSAERLKGVDSTLKIQPAKLEDSAVYLCASSLPAAGPSPLHFGNGTRLTVT.

The V call is TRBV3-1 (or the pseudogene TRBV3-2), the J call TRBJ1-4; possibly TRBD1 for D (5 bases). Per germline, CDR1 LGHDT and CDR2 YNNKEL (reference sequence). CDR3 length equals 15 residues. Trimming removed 4 bases at V and 5 bases at J, with 14 bases between. This CDR3 is CASSPVEGLNEKLFF. As DNA, the CDR3 is TGTGCCAGCAGCCCTGTGGAGGGGCTAAATGAAAAACTGTTTTTT.